This T cell receptor beta chain was profiled in a study of blood T cell repertoires in COVID-19. Per germline, CDR1 LGHNA and CDR2 YNFKEQ. The CDR3 runs 15 residues. Trimming cost V 5 bases and J 5 bases; bases outside gene matches: 10. As processed by the authors: Amplification of reference gene primers was used by the study to estimate nucleated cell counts. Here immunoSEQ multiplex PCR was the method, and the copy in TCRdb shows in-frame clones only, minus some. For V, J and clone size, that table is used; D and trimming come from the DNA. Of about 300,000 clones listed, about nine tenths are singletons.

The chain employs TRBV4-2 and TRBJ2-7; 9 bases agree with TRBD1. This clonotype originated in a woman aged 25 to 39 with COVID-19, enrolled during active disease. The sequencing input was peripheral blood. CDR3 DNA: TGTGCCAGCAGCAGAGAATGGACAGGGGTAAACGAGCAGTACTTC. It is translated as CASSREWTGVNEQYF.